One sample yielded the 24 T cell receptor beta chains listed below, sequenced in a study of T cell responses to AZD1222 COVID-19 vaccine. Here immunoSEQ multiplex PCR was the method, and the copy in TCRdb shows in-frame clones only, minus some. There are under 200,000 clones in the sample; approximately 91% occur only once, and more than 0.75% lies in the top ten. The sequencing here drew on peripheral blood, taken on day 0 of AZD1222 vaccination. The receptors originated from an adult in good health.

Remarks on this clone: The sample has other DNA sequences that encode this CDR3 too. V usage is TRBV9 and J usage is TRBJ2-7, with TRBD2 matching 11 bases. V lost 3 bases to trimming and J lost 0 bases; unmatched junction nucleotides: 2. CDR1 SGDLS and CDR2 YYNGEE come from the germline V gene. This CDR3 contains 15 residues. The CDR3: CASSEGTSGSYEQYF. CDR3 coding DNA: TGTGCCAGCAGCGAGGGGACTAGCGGCTCCTACGAGCAGTACTTC.

V gene TRBV4-2 combines with J gene TRBJ1-4; D unclear. This CDR3 contains 14 residues. V dropped 0 bases and J dropped 5 bases, with 7 bases sitting between them. The germline CDR1 and CDR2 sequences are LGHNA and YNFKEQ. The CDR3 loop is CASSQDTRNEKLFF. The CDR3 DNA reads TGTGCCAGCAGCCAAGATACGCGAAATGAAAAACTGTTTTTT.

The rearrangement links TRBV5-1 to TRBJ2-3, with no clear D. CDR1 and CDR2 from the germline V gene are SGHRS and YFSETQ. This CDR3 comprises 14 residues. Between the trimmed V and J ends, which lost 0 bases and 7 bases, there was a span of 12 bases. The CDR3 here is CASSLEGPRYTQYF. The CDR3 region has the DNA TGCGCCAGCAGCTTGGAGGGCCCCCGGTATACGCAGTATTTT.

This CDR3 is CASRQGAEKLFF. DNA of the CDR3: TGTGCCAGCAGGCAGGGAGCTGAAAAACTGTTTTTT. This chain links TRBV13 with TRBJ1-4, with D possibly being TRBD1 (5 bases). V was clipped by 6 bases and J by 7 bases, with 9 bases between them. The CDR3 length is 12 residues. CDR1 and CDR2 (germline): PRHDT, FYEKMQ (reference sequence).

The V and J genes are TRBV30 and TRBJ2-7; TRBD2 matches at 9 bases. The CDR3 has 16 amino acids. V gave up 0 bases and J gave up 9 bases; unmatched junction bases: 15. Germline CDR1 is GTSNPN and CDR2 is SVGIG (reference sequence). CDR3 nucleotide sequence: TGTGCCTGGAGTGTTGATCCTTTGGGCGGGAGGGCCAGGCAGTACTTC. Its protein product is CAWSVDPLGGRARQYF.

V usage is TRBV19 and J usage is TRBJ2-2; possible D gene TRBD2, 6 bases. Trimming stripped 7 bases from V and 2 bases from J, with 14 bases between. Germline V gene lookup returns CDR1 LNHDA and CDR2 SQIVND (reference sequence). The CDR3 loop spans 15 amino acids. For the CDR3, the DNA is TGTGCCAGTAAAGTCGGGAGCTTTAACACCGGGGAGCTGTTTTTT. This encodes CASKVGSFNTGELFF.

The rearrangement links TRBV3-1 (or the pseudogene TRBV3-2) to TRBJ1-6; 7 nucleotides match TRBD1. This CDR3 region has 17 residues. The V and J ends lost 0 bases and 10 bases, in that order; junction bases with no gene match: 12. The germline V gene has CDR1 LGHDT and CDR2 YNNKEL (reference sequence). Here the CDR3 reads CASSQELFGRGGSPLHF. The DNA of the CDR3 is TGTGCCAGCAGCCAAGAGCTCTTTGGCAGGGGGGGGTCACCCCTCCACTTT.

The rearrangement links TRBV20-1 to TRBJ1-1; D gene uncertain. The germline V and J ends were trimmed by 6 bases and 9 bases, with 14 bases remaining between them. This CDR3 has 11 residues. Germline V CDR1 and CDR2: DFQATT, SNEGSKA (reference sequence). The CDR3 DNA reads TGCAGTGCCCTCTTCGAGGGTAAAGCTTTCTTT. This translates into CSALFEGKAFF.

The V and J genes are TRBV29-1 and TRBJ1-1; tentatively, D is TRBD1 (6 bases). This CDR3 has 16 amino acids. The ends were cut back, 6 bases at V and 0 bases at J, with 20 bases in the middle. CDR1 and CDR2 (germline): SQVTM, ANQGSEA. CDR3 nucleotides: TGCAGCGTAGGGGGTTCGGCAGGGGCGATGAACACTGAAGCTTTCTTT. Translation gives CSVGGSAGAMNTEAFF.

V gene TRBV3-1 (or the pseudogene TRBV3-2) combines with J gene TRBJ1-2; TRBD1 might be the D (5 bases). Trimming pared 4 bases from V and 4 bases from J, leaving 16 bases between. This CDR3 has 15 amino acids. Germline V gene lookup returns CDR1 LGHDT and CDR2 YNNKEL (reference sequence). The CDR3 loop reads CASSPQTDRVYGYTF. DNA for the CDR3: TGTGCCAGCAGCCCCCAAACCGACAGAGTCTATGGCTACACCTTC.

The gene calls are TRBV5-1 and TRBJ1-2; tentatively, D is TRBD1 (6 bases). V was trimmed by 0 bases and J by 4 bases, leaving 10 bases between them. The CDR3 is 14 amino acids. Per germline, CDR1 SGHRS and CDR2 YFSETQ. The chain's CDR3 is CASSLGGGAYGYTF. The CDR3 region has the DNA TGCGCCAGCAGCTTGGGAGGGGGGGCCTATGGCTACACCTTC.

This sequence joins TRBV27 and TRBJ2-6; 7 bases are shared with TRBD1. J lost 0 bases, V lost 5 bases, and 7 bases had no gene match. The CDR3 has 17 residues. The germline CDR1 and CDR2 sequences are MNHEY and SMNVEV (reference sequence). CDR3 nucleotide sequence: TGTGCCAGCAGTGTGAGGGACAGCGTCTCTGGGGCCAACGTCCTGACTTTC. Amino acids: CASSVRDSVSGANVLTF.

This chain connects TRBV10-3 to TRBJ1-5; TRBD1 aligns across 7 bases. With 2 bases clipped from V and 0 bases from J, the junction kept 4 bases outside the gene matches. Germline V lookup: CDR1 ENHRY, CDR2 SYGVKD. This CDR3 is 16 amino acids long. The CDR3 DNA is TGTGCCATCAGTGAGGGGAGACAGGGTAGCAATCAGCCCCAGCATTTT. This gives the protein CAISEGRQGSNQPQHF.

This chain uses TRBV24-1 with TRBJ2-1, with D hard to call. This CDR3 spans 16 amino acids. V gave up 4 bases and J gave up 7 bases, with 19 bases separating them. Germline V gene lookup returns CDR1 KGHDR and CDR2 SFDVKD. The CDR3, as DNA: TGTGCCACCAGTGACTCTCCGGGTGACGACCGTAATGAGCAGTTCTTC. Translation gives CATSDSPGDDRNEQFF.

This chain links TRBV4-2 with TRBJ2-1, with D hard to call. This CDR3 has 13 residues. Trimming left V 0 bases short and J 6 bases short, with 6 bases between. Germline V gene sequence: CDR1 LGHNA, CDR2 YNFKEQ. CDR3 DNA sequence: TGTGCCAGCAGCCAAGACGCAGGCAATGAGCAGTTCTTC. Translation: CASSQDAGNEQFF.

This chain links TRBV5-1 with TRBJ2-3; 9 positions match TRBD2. The ends lost 0 bases at V and 4 bases at J; junction bases unmatched: 9. The CDR3 totals 17 residues. The germline V gene has CDR1 SGHRS and CDR2 YFSETQ. CDR3 loop: CASSLGLAGRGADTQYF. In DNA form, the CDR3 reads TGCGCCAGCAGCTTGGGGCTAGCGGGAAGAGGGGCAGATACGCAGTATTTT.

The V and J genes are TRBV14 and TRBJ2-7; D is possibly TRBD1 (5 bases). Per the germline V gene, CDR1 is SGHDN and CDR2 is FVKESK. With 1 base removed from V and 2 bases from J, the gap between germline ends came to 9 bases. This CDR3 comprises 14 residues. The CDR3 loop reads CASSQVQGTYEQYF. Written as DNA, the CDR3 is TGTGCCAGCAGCCAAGTCCAGGGAACCTACGAGCAGTACTTC.

V is TRBV5-1 and J is TRBJ1-4, with D uncertain. The V gene lost 5 bases and the J gene lost 3 bases, with 8 bases spanning the gap. CDR3 length: 13 amino acids. Germline values: CDR1 SGHRS, CDR2 YFSETQ. The CDR3 loop is CASRQTSNEKLFF. The CDR3 nucleotides read TGCGCCAGCAGACAGACGTCTAATGAAAAACTGTTTTTT.

The J gene is TRBJ1-3, the V gene TRBV27; a possible D gene is TRBD1 (6 bases). The CDR3 is 16 amino acids. Trimming pared 5 bases from V and 8 bases from J, leaving 22 bases between. Germline CDR1 MNHEY, CDR2 SMNVEV (reference sequence). The CDR3 bases are TGTGCCAGCAGTCGGGCGGGGGCGATGCTGTCGGACACCATATATTTT. Translating gives CASSRAGAMLSDTIYF.

V is TRBV5-6 and J is TRBJ2-7; the D call may be TRBD1 or TRBD2 (5 bases each). The CDR3 sequence is 17 residues long. Trimming removed 0 bases from V and 0 bases from J, with 16 bases in between. CDR1 and CDR2 from the germline V gene are SGHDT and YYEEEE. DNA of the CDR3: TGTGCCAGCAGCTTGGGAGGGGTGGACCGCCGCTCCTACGAGCAGTACTTC. This sequence encodes CASSLGGVDRRSYEQYF.

This chain links TRBV2 with TRBJ1-5; TRBD1 matches at 8 bases. V lost 2 bases to trimming and J lost 4 bases; unmatched junction nucleotides: 4. The CDR3 totals 15 residues. From germline, CDR1 is SNHLY and CDR2 FYNNEI. The CDR3 region has the DNA TGTGCCAGCAGTGAAAGGACAGGGATTAATCAGCCCCAGCATTTT. This encodes CASSERTGINQPQHF.

This clone has a single count. V usage is TRBV5-5 and J usage is TRBJ1-2; D is undetermined. Between the trimmed V and J ends, which lost 8 bases and 0 bases, there was a span of 8 bases. Germline values: CDR1 SGHKS, CDR2 YYEKEE (reference sequence). This CDR3 has 12 amino acids. In nucleotides, the CDR3 is TGTGCCAGTGCGACATCTAACTATGGCTACACCTTC. Translated, it gives CASATSNYGYTF.

V and J are TRBV25-1 and TRBJ1-5, with D uncertain. The CDR3 runs 12 residues. The V gene's germline CDR1 is MGHDK and CDR2 SYGVNS. Trimming removed 4 bases from V and 4 bases from J, with 5 bases in between. The CDR3 sequence is CASSAPNQPQHF. Here the CDR3 DNA reads TGTGCCAGCAGTGCGCCGAATCAGCCCCAGCATTTT.

The V gene is TRBV18, the J gene TRBJ2-1; possible D gene TRBD2, 5 bases. This CDR3 is 13 amino acids long. Per germline, CDR1 KGHSH and CDR2 LQKENI. Between the trimmed V and J ends, which lost 0 bases and 15 bases, there was a span of 15 bases. The CDR3 bases are TGTGCCAGCTCACCACCGGCGACCGTCCGGGGGTTCTTC. As protein: CASSPPATVRGFF.